The clone carrying this TCR beta chain showed up many times. Its target is not known. The TCR alpha and TCR beta cDNA libraries, bearing sample barcodes and UMIs, were generated by 5'RACE using constant-segment primers. TCRdb analysed the 5' RACE reads with MiXCR anew, one entry per CDR3 protein. The sample has a few hundred thousand distinct CDR3 sequences, 20% to 25% seen once. The CDR3 spans 14 residues. The V gene end was trimmed by 8 bases and the J gene end by 3 bases; junction bases not matched to a gene: 7. The data originate from a study of T-cell memory formation after mild COVID-19. Whole-study results and caveats: Some responding clones appeared in pre-infection memory, suggesting cross-reactive memory joined. Clonal second-wave expansions that peaked on day 37 had unconfirmed SARS-CoV-2 specificity.

This sequence was found in a man aged 18 to 30 who had mild COVID-19 (a few samples of this study predate the infection). Cell type and time point are not known. This chain links TRBV12-3 or TRBV12-4 with TRBJ2-3, with 8 bases matching TRBD2. The material sequenced was PBMCs or a T cell subset sorted from them (not recorded which). Written as DNA, the CDR3 is TGTGCCAGCGCTCTCGGGGGGGGGACAGATACGCAGTATTTT. Its protein is CASALGGGTDTQYF.